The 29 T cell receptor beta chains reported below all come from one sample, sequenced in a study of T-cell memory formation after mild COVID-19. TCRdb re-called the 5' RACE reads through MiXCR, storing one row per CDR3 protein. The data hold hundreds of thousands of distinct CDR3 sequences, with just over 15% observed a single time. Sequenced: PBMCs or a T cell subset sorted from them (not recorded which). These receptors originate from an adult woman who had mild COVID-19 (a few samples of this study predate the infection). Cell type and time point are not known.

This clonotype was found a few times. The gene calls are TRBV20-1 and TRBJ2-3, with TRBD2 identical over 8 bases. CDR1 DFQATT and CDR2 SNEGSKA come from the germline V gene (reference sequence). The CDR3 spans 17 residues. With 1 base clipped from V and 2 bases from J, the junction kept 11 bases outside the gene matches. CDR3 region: CSARGVQRGRDTDTQYF. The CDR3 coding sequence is TGCAGTGCTAGAGGGGTCCAGCGGGGGCGGGACACAGATACGCAGTATTTT.

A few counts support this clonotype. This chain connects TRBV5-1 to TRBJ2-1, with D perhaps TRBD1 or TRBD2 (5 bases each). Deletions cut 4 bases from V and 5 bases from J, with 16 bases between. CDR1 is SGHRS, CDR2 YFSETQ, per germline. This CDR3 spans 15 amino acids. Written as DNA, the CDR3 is TGCGCCAGCAGCCTAGATCAACTAGGGGACAATGAGCAGTTCTTC. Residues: CASSLDQLGDNEQFF.

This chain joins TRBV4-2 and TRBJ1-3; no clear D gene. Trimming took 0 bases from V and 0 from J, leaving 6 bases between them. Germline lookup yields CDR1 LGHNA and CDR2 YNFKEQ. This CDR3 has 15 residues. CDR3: CASSQEQISGNTIYF. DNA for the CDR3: TGTGCCAGCAGCCAAGAACAGATCTCTGGAAACACCATATATTTT.

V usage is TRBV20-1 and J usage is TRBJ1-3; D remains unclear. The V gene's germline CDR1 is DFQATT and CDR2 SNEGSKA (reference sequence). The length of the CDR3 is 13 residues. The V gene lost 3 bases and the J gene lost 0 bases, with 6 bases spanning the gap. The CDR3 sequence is CSASQSSGNTIYF. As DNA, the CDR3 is TGCAGTGCTAGTCAGAGCTCTGGAAACACCATATATTTT.

The DNA for the CDR3 is TGTGCCAGCAACGAGCAGGGACCAACTAATGAAAAACTGTTTTTT. This codes for CASNEQGPTNEKLFF. V gene TRBV2 combines with J gene TRBJ1-4, with TRBD1 as a possible D gene (5 bases). Looked up from germline, CDR1 is SNHLY and CDR2 is FYNNEI. The CDR3 loop spans 15 amino acids. Trimming shortened V by 7 bases and J by 0 bases, and 12 bases separated the two germline ends.

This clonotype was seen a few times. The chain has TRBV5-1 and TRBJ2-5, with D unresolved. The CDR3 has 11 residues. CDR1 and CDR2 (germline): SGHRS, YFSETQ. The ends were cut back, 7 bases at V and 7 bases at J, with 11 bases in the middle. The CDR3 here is CASSVEGTQYF. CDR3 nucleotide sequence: TGCGCCAGCTCAGTTGAAGGGACCCAGTACTTC.

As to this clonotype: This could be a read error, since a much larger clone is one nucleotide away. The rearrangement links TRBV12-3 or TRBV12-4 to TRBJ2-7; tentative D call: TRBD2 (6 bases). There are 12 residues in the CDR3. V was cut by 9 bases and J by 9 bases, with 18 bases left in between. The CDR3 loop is CARSDPIGGQYF. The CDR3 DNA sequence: TGTGCCAGGAGTGACCCCATCGGGGGGCAGTACTTC.

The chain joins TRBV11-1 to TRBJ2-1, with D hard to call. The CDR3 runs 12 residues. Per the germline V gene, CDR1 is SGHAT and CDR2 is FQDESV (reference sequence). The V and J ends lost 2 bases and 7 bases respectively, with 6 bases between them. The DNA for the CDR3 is TGTGCCAGCAGCTTAACGCGGAATGAGCAGTTCTTC. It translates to CASSLTRNEQFF.

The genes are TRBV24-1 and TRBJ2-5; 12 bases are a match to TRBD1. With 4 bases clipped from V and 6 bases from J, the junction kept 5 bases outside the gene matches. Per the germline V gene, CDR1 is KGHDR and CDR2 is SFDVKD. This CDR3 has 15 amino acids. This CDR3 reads CATSESGTGGKTQYF. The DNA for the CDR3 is TGTGCCACCAGTGAATCCGGGACAGGGGGCAAGACCCAGTACTTC.

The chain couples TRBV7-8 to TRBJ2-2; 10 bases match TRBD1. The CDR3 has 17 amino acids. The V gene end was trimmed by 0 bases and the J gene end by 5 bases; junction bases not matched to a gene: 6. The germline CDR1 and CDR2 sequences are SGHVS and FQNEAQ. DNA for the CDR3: TGTGCCAGCAGCTTAGCCAGACAGGGGGCAAATACCGGGGAGCTGTTTTTT. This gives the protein CASSLARQGANTGELFF.

Written as DNA, the CDR3 is TGCAGCGTTGAATTGACAGGCTCTGGAAACACCATATATTTT. This encodes CSVELTGSGNTIYF. The chain uses TRBV29-1 and TRBJ1-3; a possible D gene is TRBD1 (6 bases). Trimming shortened V by 2 bases and J by 0 bases, and 8 bases separated the two germline ends. This CDR3 is built from 14 residues. Germline V gene data show CDR1 as SQVTM and CDR2 as ANQGSEA.

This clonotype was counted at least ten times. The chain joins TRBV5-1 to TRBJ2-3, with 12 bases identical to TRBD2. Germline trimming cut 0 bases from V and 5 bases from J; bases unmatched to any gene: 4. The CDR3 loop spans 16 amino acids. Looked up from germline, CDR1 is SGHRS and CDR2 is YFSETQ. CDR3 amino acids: CASSLGLAGVGDTQYF. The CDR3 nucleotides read TGCGCCAGCAGCTTGGGACTAGCGGGAGTTGGAGATACGCAGTATTTT.

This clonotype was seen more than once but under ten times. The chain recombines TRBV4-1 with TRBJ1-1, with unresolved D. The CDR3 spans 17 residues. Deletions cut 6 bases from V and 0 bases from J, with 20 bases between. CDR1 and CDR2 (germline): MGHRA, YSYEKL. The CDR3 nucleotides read TGCGCCAGCAGTTCCGTGTTTGGGAAAGATTTGAACACTGAAGCTTTCTTT. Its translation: CASSSVFGKDLNTEAFF.

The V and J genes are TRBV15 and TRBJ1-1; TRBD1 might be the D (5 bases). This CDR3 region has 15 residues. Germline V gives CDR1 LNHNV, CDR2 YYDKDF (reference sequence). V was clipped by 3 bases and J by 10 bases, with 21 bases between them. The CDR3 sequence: CATSSLTQPGTRAFF. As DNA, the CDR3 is TGTGCCACCAGCAGTCTCACCCAACCCGGGACGAGAGCTTTCTTT.

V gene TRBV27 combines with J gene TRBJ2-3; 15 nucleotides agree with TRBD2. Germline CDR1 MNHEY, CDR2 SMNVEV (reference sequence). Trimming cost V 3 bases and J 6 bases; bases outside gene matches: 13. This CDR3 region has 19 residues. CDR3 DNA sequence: TGTGCCAGCAGTTTTCTGGGACTAGCGGGAGGCCCGACGGCGGATACGCAGTATTTT. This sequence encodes CASSFLGLAGGPTADTQYF.

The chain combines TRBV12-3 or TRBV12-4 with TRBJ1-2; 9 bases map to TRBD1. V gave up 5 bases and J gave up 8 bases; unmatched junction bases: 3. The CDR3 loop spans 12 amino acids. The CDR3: CASSRQGEGYTF. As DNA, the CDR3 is TGTGCCAGCAGTCGACAGGGGGAAGGCTACACCTTC.

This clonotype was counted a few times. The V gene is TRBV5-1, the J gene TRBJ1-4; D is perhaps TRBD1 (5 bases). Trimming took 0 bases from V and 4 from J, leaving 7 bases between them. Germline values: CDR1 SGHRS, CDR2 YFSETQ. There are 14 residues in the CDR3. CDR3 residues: CASSLVGVNEKLFF. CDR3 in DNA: TGCGCCAGCAGCTTGGTAGGGGTTAATGAAAAACTGTTTTTT.

In DNA form, the CDR3 reads TGTGCCTGGAGTGGGTCGGGGAGTGGGACAGATACGCAGTATTTT. Residues: CAWSGSGSGTDTQYF. The genes are TRBV30 and TRBJ2-3, with D possibly TRBD2 on 5 matching bases. This CDR3 comprises 15 residues. CDR1 is GTSNPN and CDR2 is SVGIG in the germline V gene (reference sequence). V was shortened by 1 base and J by 3 bases, with 14 bases between the two germline ends.

CDR3 in DNA: TGTGCCAGCAGTGCTAGGGAACGCTCTGGAAACACCATATATTTT. Translation gives CASSARERSGNTIYF. This rearrangement joins TRBV6-5 to TRBJ1-3; D ambiguous. Germline values: CDR1 MNHEY, CDR2 SVGAGI. The V end was cut by 5 bases, the J end by 0 bases, with 11 bases between. The CDR3 is 15 residues long.

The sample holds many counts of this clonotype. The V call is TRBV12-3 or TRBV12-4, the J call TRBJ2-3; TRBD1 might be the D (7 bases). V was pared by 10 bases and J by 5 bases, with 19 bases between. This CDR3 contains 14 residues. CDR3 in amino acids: CATHRGTAGDTQYF. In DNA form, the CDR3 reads TGTGCCACCCACCGCGGGACAGCGGGAGATACGCAGTATTTT.

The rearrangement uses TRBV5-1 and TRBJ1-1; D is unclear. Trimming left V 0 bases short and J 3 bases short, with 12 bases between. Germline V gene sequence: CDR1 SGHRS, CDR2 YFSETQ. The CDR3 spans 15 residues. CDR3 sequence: CASSLARLTDTEAFF. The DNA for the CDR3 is TGCGCCAGCAGCTTGGCCCGACTTACGGACACTGAAGCTTTCTTT.

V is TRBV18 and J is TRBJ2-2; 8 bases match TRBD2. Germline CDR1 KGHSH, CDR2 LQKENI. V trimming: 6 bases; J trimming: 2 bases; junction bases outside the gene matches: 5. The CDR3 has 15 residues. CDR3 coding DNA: TGTGCCAGCTCGTCCGGGACTAGTAACACCGGGGAGCTGTTTTTT. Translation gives CASSSGTSNTGELFF.

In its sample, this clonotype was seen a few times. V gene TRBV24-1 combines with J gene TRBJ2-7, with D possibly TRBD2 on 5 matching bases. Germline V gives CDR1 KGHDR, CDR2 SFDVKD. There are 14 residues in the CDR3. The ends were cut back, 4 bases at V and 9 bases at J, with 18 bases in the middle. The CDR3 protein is CATSESSRYEGQYF. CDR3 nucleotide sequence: TGTGCCACCAGTGAATCTAGCCGCTACGAAGGGCAGTACTTC.

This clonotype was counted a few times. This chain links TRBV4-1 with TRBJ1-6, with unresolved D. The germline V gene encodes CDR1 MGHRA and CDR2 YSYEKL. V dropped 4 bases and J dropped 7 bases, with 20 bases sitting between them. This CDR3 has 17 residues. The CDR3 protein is CASSPNPNGVGNSPLHF. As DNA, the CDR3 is TGCGCCAGCAGCCCTAATCCCAACGGCGTCGGGAATTCACCCCTCCACTTT.

CDR3 protein: CASRADRGGTGELFF. CDR3 in DNA: TGTGCCAGCAGGGCCGACAGGGGAGGGACCGGGGAGCTGTTTTTT. The V and J genes are TRBV6-6 and TRBJ2-2, with a weak D call TRBD1 (8 bases). CDR3 length: 15 residues. Germline V gene data show CDR1 as MNHNY and CDR2 as SVGAGI (reference sequence). V was cut by 6 bases and J by 5 bases, with 16 bases left in between.

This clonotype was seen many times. As DNA, the CDR3 is TGCGCCAGCAGCTCCCTGGGTGGAGGGAATCTTGGGGACGAGCAGTACTTC. This translates into CASSSLGGGNLGDEQYF. The chain carries TRBV5-1 and TRBJ2-7; TRBD2 might be the D (6 bases). With 3 bases removed from V and 5 bases from J, the gap between germline ends came to 24 bases. This CDR3 is 17 amino acids long. Per germline, CDR1 SGHRS and CDR2 YFSETQ.

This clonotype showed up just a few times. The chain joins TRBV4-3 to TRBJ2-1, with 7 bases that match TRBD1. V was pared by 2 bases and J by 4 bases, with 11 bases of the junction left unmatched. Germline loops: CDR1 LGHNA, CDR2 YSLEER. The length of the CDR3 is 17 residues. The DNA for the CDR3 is TGCGCCAGCAGCCAAAAAGACATCCACAGGGGTTACAATGAGCAGTTCTTC. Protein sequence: CASSQKDIHRGYNEQFF.

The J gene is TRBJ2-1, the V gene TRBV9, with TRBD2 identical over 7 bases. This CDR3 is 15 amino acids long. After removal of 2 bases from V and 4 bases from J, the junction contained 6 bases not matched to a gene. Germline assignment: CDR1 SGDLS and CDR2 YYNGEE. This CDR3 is CASSVGGTYYNEQFF. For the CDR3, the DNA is TGTGCCAGCAGCGTGGGGGGGACTTATTACAATGAGCAGTTCTTC.

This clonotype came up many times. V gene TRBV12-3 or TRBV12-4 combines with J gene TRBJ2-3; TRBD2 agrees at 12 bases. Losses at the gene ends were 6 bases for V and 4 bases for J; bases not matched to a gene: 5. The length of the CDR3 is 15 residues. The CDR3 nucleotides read TGTGCCAGCAGCCTTACTAGCGGGGGGTCAGATACGCAGTATTTT. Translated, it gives CASSLTSGGSDTQYF.